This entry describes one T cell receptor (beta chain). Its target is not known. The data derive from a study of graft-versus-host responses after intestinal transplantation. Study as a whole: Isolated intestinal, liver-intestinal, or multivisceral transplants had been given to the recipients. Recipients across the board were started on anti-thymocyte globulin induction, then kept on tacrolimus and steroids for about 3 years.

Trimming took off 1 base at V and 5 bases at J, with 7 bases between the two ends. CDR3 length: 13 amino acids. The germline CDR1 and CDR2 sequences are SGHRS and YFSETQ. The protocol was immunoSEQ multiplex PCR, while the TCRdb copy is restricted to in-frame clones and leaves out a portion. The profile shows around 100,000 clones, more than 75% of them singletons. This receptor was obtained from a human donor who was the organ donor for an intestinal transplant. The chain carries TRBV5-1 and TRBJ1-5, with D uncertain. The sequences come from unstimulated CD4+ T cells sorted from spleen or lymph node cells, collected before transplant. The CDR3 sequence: CASSLSIDQPQHF. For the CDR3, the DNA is TGCGCCAGCAGCTTGTCAATTGATCAGCCCCAGCATTTT.